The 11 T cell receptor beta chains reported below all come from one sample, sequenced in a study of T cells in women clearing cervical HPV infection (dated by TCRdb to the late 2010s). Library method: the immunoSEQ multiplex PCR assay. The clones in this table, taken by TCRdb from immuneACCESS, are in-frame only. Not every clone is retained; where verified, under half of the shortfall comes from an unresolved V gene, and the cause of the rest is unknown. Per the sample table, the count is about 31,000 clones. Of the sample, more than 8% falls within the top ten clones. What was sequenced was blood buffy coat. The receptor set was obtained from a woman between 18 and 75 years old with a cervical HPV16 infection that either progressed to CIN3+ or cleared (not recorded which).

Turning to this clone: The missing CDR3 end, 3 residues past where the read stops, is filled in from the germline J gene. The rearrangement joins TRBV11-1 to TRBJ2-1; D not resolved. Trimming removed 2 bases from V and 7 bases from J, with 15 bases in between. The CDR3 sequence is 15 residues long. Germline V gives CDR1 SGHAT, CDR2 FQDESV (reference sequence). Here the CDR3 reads CASSLRLGIGNEQFF. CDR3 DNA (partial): TGTGCCAGCAGCTTACGGCTAGGAATCGGGAATGAG.

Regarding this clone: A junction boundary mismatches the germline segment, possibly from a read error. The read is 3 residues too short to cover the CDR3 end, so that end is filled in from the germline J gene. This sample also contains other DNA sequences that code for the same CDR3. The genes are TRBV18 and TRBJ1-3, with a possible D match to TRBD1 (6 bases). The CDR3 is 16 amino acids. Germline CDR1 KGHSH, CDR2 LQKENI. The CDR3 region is CASSPYREPRGNTIYF. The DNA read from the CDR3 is TGTGCCAGCTCACCTTACAGGGAACCCCGTGGAAACACA.

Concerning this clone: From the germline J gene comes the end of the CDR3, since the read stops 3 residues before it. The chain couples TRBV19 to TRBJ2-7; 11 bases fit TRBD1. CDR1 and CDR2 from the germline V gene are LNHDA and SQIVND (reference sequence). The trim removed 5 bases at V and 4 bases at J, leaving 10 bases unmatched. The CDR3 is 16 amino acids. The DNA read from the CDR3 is TGTGCCAGTAGTCAATCGGGACAGGGGGTCGGGTACGAG. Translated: CASSQSGQGVGYE. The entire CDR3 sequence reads CASSQSGQGVGYEQYF.

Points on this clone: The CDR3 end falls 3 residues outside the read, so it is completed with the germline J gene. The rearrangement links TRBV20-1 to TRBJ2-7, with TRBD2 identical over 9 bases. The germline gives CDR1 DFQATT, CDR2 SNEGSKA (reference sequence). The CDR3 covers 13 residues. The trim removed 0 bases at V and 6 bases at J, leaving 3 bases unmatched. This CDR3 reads CSARDIAGVEQYF. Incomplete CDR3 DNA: TGCAGTGCTAGAGATATAGCGGGGGTCGAG.

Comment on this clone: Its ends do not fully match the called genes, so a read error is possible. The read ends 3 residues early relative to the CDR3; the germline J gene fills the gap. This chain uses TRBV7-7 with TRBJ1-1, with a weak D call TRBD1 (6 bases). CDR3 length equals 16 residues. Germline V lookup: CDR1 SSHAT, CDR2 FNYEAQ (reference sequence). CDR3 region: CAISPYLGTIDTEAFF. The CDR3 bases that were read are TGTGCCATCAGCCCATATCTCGGGACAATCGATACTGAA. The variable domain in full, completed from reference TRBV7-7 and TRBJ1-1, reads GAGVSQSPRYKVTKRGQDVTLRCDPISSHATLYWYQQALGQGPEFLTYFNYEAQPDKSGLPSDRFSAERPEGSISTLTIQRTEQRDSAMYRCAISPYLGTIDTEAFFGQGTRLTVV.

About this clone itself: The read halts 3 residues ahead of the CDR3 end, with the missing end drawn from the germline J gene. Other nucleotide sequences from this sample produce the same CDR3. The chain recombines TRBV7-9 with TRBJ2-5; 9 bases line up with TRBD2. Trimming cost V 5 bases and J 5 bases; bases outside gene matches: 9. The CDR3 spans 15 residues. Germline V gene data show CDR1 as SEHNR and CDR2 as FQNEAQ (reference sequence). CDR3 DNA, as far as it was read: TGTGCCAGCAGCAAGACTAGCGGTGGGGGCGAGACC. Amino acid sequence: CASSKTSGGGET. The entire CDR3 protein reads CASSKTSGGGETQYF.

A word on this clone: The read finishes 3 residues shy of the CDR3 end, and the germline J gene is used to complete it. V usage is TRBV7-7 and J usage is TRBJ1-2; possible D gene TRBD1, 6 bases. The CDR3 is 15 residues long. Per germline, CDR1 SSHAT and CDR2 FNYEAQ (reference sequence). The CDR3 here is CASSLSGVGTDTYTF. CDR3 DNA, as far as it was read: TGTGCCAGCAGCTTATCAGGGGTCGGCACAGATACC. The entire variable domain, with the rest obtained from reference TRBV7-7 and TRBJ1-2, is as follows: GAGVSQSPRYKVTKRGQDVTLRCDPISSHATLYWYQQALGQGPEFLTYFNYEAQPDKSGLPSDRFSAERPEGSISTLTIQRTEQRDSAMYRCASSLSGVGTDTYTFGSGTRLTVV.

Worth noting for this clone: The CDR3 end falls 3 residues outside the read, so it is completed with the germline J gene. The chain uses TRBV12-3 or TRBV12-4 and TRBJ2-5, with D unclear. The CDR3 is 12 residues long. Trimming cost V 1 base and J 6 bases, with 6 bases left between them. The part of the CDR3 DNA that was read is TGTGCCAGCAGTTTAGTGGGCAAGACC. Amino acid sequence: CASSLVGKT. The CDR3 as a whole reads CASSLVGKTQYF.

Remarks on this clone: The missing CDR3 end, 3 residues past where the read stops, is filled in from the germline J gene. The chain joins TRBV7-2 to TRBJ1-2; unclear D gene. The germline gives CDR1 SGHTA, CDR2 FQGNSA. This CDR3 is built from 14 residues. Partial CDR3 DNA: TGTGCCAGCAGAAGGACTAGCGGGTCCTACGAC. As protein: CASRRTSGSYD. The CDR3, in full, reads CASRRTSGSYDYTF.

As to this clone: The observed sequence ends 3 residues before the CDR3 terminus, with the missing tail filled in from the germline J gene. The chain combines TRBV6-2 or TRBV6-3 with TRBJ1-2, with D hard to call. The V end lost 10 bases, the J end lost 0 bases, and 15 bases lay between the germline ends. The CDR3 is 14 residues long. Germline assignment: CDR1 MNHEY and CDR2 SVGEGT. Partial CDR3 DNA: TGTGCCACCTCTGCGGGAGGGACTAACTATGGC. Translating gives CATSAGGTNYG. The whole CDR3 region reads CATSAGGTNYGYTF.

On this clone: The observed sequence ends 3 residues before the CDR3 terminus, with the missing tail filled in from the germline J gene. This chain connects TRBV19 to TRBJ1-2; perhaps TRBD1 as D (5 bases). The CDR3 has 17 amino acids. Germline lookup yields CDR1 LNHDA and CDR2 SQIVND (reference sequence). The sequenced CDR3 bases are TGTGCCAGTAGTATAGTCTACTCCAGCGGGGGGTCCAATGAC. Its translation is CASSIVYSSGGSND. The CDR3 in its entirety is CASSIVYSSGGSNDYTF. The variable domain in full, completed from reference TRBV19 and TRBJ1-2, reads DGGITQSPKYLFRKEGQNVTLSCEQNLNHDAMYWYRQDPGQGLRLIYYSQIVNDFQKGDIAEGYSVSREKKESFPLTVTSAQKNPTAFYLCASSIVYSSGGSNDYTFGSGTRLTVV.